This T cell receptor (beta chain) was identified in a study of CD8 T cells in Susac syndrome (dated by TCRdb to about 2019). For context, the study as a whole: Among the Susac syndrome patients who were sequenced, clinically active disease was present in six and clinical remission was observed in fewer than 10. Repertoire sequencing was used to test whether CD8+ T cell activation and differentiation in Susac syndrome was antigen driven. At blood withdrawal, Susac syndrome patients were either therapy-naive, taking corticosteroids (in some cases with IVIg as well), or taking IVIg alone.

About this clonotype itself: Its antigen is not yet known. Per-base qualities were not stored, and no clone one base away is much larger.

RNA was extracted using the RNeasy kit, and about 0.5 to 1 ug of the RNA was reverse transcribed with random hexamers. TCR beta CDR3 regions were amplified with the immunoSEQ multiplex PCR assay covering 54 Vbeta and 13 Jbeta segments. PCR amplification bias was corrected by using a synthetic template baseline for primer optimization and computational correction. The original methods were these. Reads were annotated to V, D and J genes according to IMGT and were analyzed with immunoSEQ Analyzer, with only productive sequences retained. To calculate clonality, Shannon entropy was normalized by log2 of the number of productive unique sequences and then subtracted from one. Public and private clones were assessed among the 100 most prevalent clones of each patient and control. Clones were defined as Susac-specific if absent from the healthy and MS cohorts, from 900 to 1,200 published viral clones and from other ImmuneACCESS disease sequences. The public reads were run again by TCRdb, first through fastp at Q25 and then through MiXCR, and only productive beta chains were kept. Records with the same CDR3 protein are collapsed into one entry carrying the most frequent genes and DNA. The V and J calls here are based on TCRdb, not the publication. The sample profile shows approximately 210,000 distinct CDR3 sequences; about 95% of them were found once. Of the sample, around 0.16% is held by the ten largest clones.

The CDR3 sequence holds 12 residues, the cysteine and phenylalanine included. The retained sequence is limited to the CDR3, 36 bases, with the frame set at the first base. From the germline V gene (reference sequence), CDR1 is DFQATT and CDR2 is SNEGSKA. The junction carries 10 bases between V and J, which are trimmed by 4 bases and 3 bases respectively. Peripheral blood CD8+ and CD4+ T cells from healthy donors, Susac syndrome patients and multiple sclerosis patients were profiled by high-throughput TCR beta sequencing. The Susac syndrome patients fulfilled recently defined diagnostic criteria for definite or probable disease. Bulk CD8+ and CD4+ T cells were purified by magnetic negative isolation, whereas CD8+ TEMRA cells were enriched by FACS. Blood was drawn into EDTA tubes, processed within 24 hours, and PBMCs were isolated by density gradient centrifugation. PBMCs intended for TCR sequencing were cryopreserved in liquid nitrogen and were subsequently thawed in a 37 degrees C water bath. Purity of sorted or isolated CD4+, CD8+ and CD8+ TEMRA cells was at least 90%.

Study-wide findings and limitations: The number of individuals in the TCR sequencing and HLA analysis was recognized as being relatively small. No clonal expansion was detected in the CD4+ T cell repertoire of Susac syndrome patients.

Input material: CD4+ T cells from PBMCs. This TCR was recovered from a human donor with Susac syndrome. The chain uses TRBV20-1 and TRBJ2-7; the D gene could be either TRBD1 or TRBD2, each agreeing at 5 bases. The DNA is TGCAGTGCTACCGGGGACGGCTACGAGCAGTACTTC. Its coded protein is CSATGDGYEQYF.